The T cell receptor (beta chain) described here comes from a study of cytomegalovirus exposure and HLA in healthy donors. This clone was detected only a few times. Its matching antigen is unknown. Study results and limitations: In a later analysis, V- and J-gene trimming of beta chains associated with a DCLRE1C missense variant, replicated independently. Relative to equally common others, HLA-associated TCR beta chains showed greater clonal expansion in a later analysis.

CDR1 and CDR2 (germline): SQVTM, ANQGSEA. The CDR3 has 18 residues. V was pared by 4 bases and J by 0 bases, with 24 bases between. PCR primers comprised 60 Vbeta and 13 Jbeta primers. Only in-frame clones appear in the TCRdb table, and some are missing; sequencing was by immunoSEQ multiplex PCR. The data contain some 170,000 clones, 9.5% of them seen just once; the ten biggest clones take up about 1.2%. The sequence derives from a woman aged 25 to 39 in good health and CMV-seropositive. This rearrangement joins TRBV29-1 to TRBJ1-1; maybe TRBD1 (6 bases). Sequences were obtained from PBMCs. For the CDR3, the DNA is TGCAGCGTTGTAGCACTGGACAGAGGCCCATCGATGAACACTGAAGCTTTCTTT. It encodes CSVVALDRGPSMNTEAFF.